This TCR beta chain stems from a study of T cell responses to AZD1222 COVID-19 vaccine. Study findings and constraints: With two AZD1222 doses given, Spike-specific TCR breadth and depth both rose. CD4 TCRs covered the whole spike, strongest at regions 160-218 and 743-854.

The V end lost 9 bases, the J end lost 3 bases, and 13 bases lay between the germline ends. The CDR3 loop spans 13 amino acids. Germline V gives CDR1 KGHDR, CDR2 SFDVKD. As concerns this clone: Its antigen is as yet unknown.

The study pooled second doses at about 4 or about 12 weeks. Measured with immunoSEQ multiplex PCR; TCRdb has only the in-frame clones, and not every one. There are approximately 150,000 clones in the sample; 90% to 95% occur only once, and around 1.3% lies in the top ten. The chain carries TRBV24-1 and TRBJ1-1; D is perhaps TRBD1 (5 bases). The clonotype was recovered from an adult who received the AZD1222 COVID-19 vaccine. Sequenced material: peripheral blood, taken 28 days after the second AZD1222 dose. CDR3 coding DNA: TGTGCCACCCAAATGGGGGAGTACACTGAAGCTTTCTTT. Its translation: CATQMGEYTEAFF.